This passage covers 20 T cell receptor beta chains from one sample sequenced in a study of radiotherapy plus CTLA-4 blockade in lung cancer. Measured with immunoSEQ multiplex PCR; TCRdb has only the in-frame clones, and not every one. The sample consists of about 78,000 clones, approximately 86% of them appearing once. This material consisted of peripheral blood, taken from a patient treated with radiotherapy plus ipilimumab. The source of these receptors is a human donor with non-small cell lung cancer who had stable disease on radiotherapy plus ipilimumab.

The chain has TRBV4-1 and TRBJ2-7; D possibly corresponds to TRBD2 (6 bases). The ends were cut back, 1 base at V and 4 bases at J, with 11 bases in the middle. The CDR3 sequence is 14 residues long. Germline assignment: CDR1 MGHRA and CDR2 YSYEKL. DNA of the CDR3: TGCGCCAGCAGCCAAGGGCTAGCGTCTTACGAGCAGTACTTC. This translates into CASSQGLASYEQYF.

Worth noting for this clone: A read error may account for a junction end that differs from germline. Other DNA sequences in this specimen translate into the identical CDR3. The chain uses TRBV15 and TRBJ2-7; 8 bases are shared with TRBD1. Germline-derived CDR1 and CDR2 are LNHNV and YYDKDF (reference sequence). The CDR3 is 15 residues long. CDR3 sequence: CATSRDPGQVYEQYF. DNA for the CDR3: TGTGCTACCAGCAGAGATCCGGGACAGGTATACGAGCAGTACTTC. Filled out from reference TRBV15 and TRBJ2-7, the complete variable domain reads DAMVIQNPRYQVTQFGKPVTLSCSQTLNHNVMYWYQQKSSQAPKLLFHYYDKDFNNEADTPDNFQSRRPNTSFCFLDIRSPGLGDTAMYLCATSRDPGQVYEQYFGPGTRLTVT.

V and J are TRBV4-1 and TRBJ2-5, with D perhaps TRBD1 (7 bases). Germline assignment: CDR1 MGHRA and CDR2 YSYEKL. V was cut by 3 bases and J by 2 bases, with 13 bases left in between. This CDR3 is built from 15 residues. CDR3 in DNA: TGCGCCAGCAGCCATGCGGGACAGCTACAAGAGACCCAGTACTTC. Amino acids: CASSHAGQLQETQYF.

The V and J genes are TRBV6-6 and TRBJ2-5, with a tentative D call TRBD2 (5 bases). The end of the DNA is better explained by TRBJ2-7, so the J call may be wrong. The CDR3 spans 14 residues. Germline V gene lookup returns CDR1 MNHNY and CDR2 SVGAGI (reference sequence). The CDR3 region has the DNA TGTGCCAGCAGCTCGGTCTCTAGCCCCTACGAGCAGTACTTC. It specifies CASSSVSSPYEQYF.

The chain uses TRBV10-2 and TRBJ2-1; possibly TRBD2 for D (7 bases). From germline, CDR1 is WSHSY and CDR2 SAAADI. CDR3 length: 15 amino acids. Trimming left V 2 bases short and J 8 bases short, with 16 bases between. The CDR3 DNA is TGCGCCAGCAGTGAGGAAGGGGGGGCCTGGGATGAGCAGTTCTTC. It codes for CASSEEGGAWDEQFF.

This clone was observed a single time. This sequence joins TRBV6-5 and TRBJ1-1; no firm D call. The germline V and J ends were trimmed by 6 bases and 0 bases, with 8 bases remaining between them. Germline CDR1 MNHEY, CDR2 SVGAGI. The CDR3 length is 13 residues. The CDR3 DNA reads TGTGCCAGCAGGCCTACAGTGAACACTGAAGCTTTCTTT. Its protein is CASRPTVNTEAFF.

The table lists this clone with a few counts. This rearrangement joins TRBV19 to TRBJ1-2, with 11 bases that match TRBD1. This CDR3 is built from 15 residues. Trimming at V came to 6 bases and at J to 4 bases, leaving 7 bases not matched to a gene. The germline V gene encodes CDR1 LNHDA and CDR2 SQIVND (reference sequence). The CDR3 loop reads CASRPSGQGVYGYTF. The CDR3 nucleotides read TGTGCCAGTAGACCCTCGGGACAGGGGGTCTATGGCTACACCTTC.

The gene calls are TRBV18 and TRBJ1-5; 9 positions agree with TRBD1. Unmatched junction bases numbered 11, after V lost 3 bases and J lost 5 bases. Germline V lookup: CDR1 KGHSH, CDR2 LQKENI. The CDR3 totals 17 residues. CDR3: CASSPRPGQGLYQPQHF. CDR3 nucleotide sequence: TGTGCCAGCTCACCGCGACCGGGACAGGGTCTATATCAGCCCCAGCATTTT.

This chain connects TRBV10-2 to TRBJ2-1; no definite D call. Trimming shortened V by 3 bases and J by 0 bases, and 9 bases separated the two germline ends. The CDR3 length is 15 residues. From germline, CDR1 is WSHSY and CDR2 SAAADI. The CDR3 reads CASSDGRRSYNEQFF. The CDR3 DNA reads TGCGCCAGCAGTGATGGCAGGCGCTCCTACAATGAGCAGTTCTTC.

This clone was counted once. The chain is built from TRBV28 and TRBJ1-5, with TRBD1 matching 9 bases. The CDR3 has 12 amino acids. V lost 10 bases to trimming and J lost 7 bases; unmatched junction nucleotides: 5. The germline CDR1 and CDR2 sequences are MDHEN and SYDVKM. The CDR3 DNA reads TGTGCCACCCGACAGGGGGGCCAGCCCCAGCATTTT. Translation: CATRQGGQPQHF.

The chain carries TRBV5-7 and TRBJ2-5, with D perhaps matching TRBD1 (6 bases). TRBV5-7 is annotated as an ORF whose role is uncertain. This CDR3 is built from 13 residues. The V gene lost 4 bases and the J gene lost 5 bases, with 12 bases spanning the gap. The CDR3 here is CASSIRGLETQYF. CDR3 sequence (DNA): TGTGCCAGCAGCATCAGGGGTTTGGAGACCCAGTACTTC.

V is TRBV10-3 and J is TRBJ2-7, with D tentatively TRBD2 (5 bases). Trimming shortened V by 8 bases and J by 1 base, and 15 bases separated the two germline ends. The CDR3 covers 14 residues. Per germline, CDR1 ENHRY and CDR2 SYGVKD. In DNA form, the CDR3 reads TGTGCCATCGAAGACCCGGGGAATTCCTACGAGCAGTACTTC. Its translation: CAIEDPGNSYEQYF.

The genes are TRBV2 and TRBJ2-7, with TRBD2 as a possible D gene (6 bases). Trimming took off 6 bases at V and 1 base at J, with 10 bases between the two ends. This CDR3 has 13 amino acids. Germline CDR1 and CDR2: SNHLY and FYNNEI. For the CDR3, the DNA is TGTGCCAGCAGGGACGGACTATCCTACGAGCAGTACTTC. Protein: CASRDGLSYEQYF.

The gene calls are TRBV7-8 and TRBJ2-7; 10 bases line up with TRBD1. V lost 3 bases, J lost 5 bases, and 10 bases stayed unmatched. The germline V gene encodes CDR1 SGHVS and CDR2 FQNEAQ. The CDR3 has 16 residues. CDR3: CASSFPGQGIENEQYF. In DNA form, the CDR3 reads TGTGCCAGCAGCTTCCCGGGACAGGGGATTGAGAACGAGCAGTACTTC.

The chain employs TRBV9 and TRBJ2-5, with D tentatively TRBD1 (5 bases). Germline V gene sequence: CDR1 SGDLS, CDR2 YYNGEE. The ends were cut back, 2 bases at V and 1 base at J, with 12 bases in the middle. The CDR3 is made up of 15 amino acids. The CDR3 DNA sequence: TGTGCCAGCAGCGTGCTGGGGCTGCTCCAAGAGACCCAGTACTTC. The encoded protein is CASSVLGLLQETQYF. Combining the CDR3 with reference TRBV9 and TRBJ2-5 gives the whole variable domain DSGVTQTPKHLITATGQRVTLRCSPRSGDLSVYWYQQSLDQGLQFLIQYYNGEERAKGNILERFSAQQFPDLHSELNLSSLELGDSALYFCASSVLGLLQETQYFGPGTRLLVL.

The chain uses TRBV27 and TRBJ2-1, with 13 bases lining up with TRBD2. Per germline, CDR1 MNHEY and CDR2 SMNVEV (reference sequence). After removal of 5 bases from V and 15 bases from J, the junction contained 10 bases not matched to a gene. The CDR3 has 14 amino acids. The CDR3 nucleotides are TGTGCCAGCAGTCCGGGGACTAGCGGGAATTGGGTGTTCTTC. It yields the protein CASSPGTSGNWVFF.

This chain uses TRBV9 with TRBJ2-1, with D unresolved. The length of the CDR3 is 17 residues. V lost 4 bases and J 3 bases, leaving 20 bases between the germline ends. CDR1 is SGDLS and CDR2 is YYNGEE in the germline V gene. The CDR3 bases are TGTGCCAGCAGCTCTGACCGCCAGCCGACGGACTACAATGAGCAGTTCTTC. Protein product: CASSSDRQPTDYNEQFF.

V is TRBV2 and J is TRBJ2-5, with D uncertain. The CDR3 consists of 15 residues. V lost 1 base to trimming and J lost 1 base, with 10 bases between them. Germline-derived CDR1 and CDR2 are SNHLY and FYNNEI. In DNA, the CDR3 is TGTGCCAGCAGTGAAGAGGGAACCTCCCAAGAGACCCAGTACTTC. This codes for CASSEEGTSQETQYF.

In its sample, this clone was seen a few times. The CDR3 nucleotides read TGCGCCAGCAGCCAACCGACAGGGCGAACGGCACCAAACAATGAGCAGTTCTTC. This sequence encodes CASSQPTGRTAPNNEQFF. V and J are TRBV5-1 and TRBJ2-1; 7 bases fit TRBD1. V shed 4 bases, J shed 5 bases, and the junction held 18 bases outside the gene matches. Germline lookup yields CDR1 SGHRS and CDR2 YFSETQ. There are 18 residues in the CDR3.

The chain recombines TRBV28 with TRBJ1-1; no definite D call. Germline V gene data show CDR1 as MDHEN and CDR2 as SYDVKM. Trimming took 2 bases from V and 1 from J, leaving 11 bases between them. The CDR3 has 15 residues. CDR3 sequence reads: CASSLPLDRNTEAFF. CDR3 nucleotides: TGTGCCAGCAGTTTACCCTTGGACCGGAACACTGAAGCTTTCTTT.